One and the same sample provided the 18 T cell receptor beta chains below, sequenced in a study of blood T cell repertoires in COVID-19. Assay used: immunoSEQ multiplex PCR; TCRdb lists only in-frame clones, some missing. Of around 250,000 clones detected, about 83% appear once; the ten largest clones hold approximately 6%. The material sequenced was peripheral blood. All receptors derive from a woman of 80 years or more with COVID-19, enrolled during active disease.

V usage is TRBV12-3 or TRBV12-4 and J usage is TRBJ2-7, with D maybe TRBD2 (7 bases). V was clipped by 9 bases and J by 7 bases, with 19 bases between them. CDR3 size: 13 residues. As DNA, the CDR3 is TGTGCCAGTCTGAGGGGGGGCCTCGGGGAGCAGTACTTC. The encoded protein is CASLRGGLGEQYF.

The rearrangement joins TRBV9 to TRBJ2-1; the match to TRBD1 covers 8 bases. Trimming took 4 bases from V and 1 from J; bases not matched to a gene: 10. Looked up from germline, CDR1 is SGDLS and CDR2 is YYNGEE. The CDR3 length is 17 residues. The CDR3 loop is CASSSRQGANSYNEQFF. The CDR3 DNA sequence: TGTGCCAGCAGCTCCCGCCAGGGGGCTAATTCCTACAATGAGCAGTTCTTC.

V usage is TRBV28 and J usage is TRBJ1-5; D is undetermined. The CDR3 runs 16 residues. Trimming left V 2 bases short and J 1 base short, with 12 bases between. Per the germline V gene, CDR1 is MDHEN and CDR2 is SYDVKM. CDR3 nucleotide sequence: TGTGCCAGCAGTTTACTGCGGTACGAGAGCAATCAGCCCCAGCATTTT. The encoded protein is CASSLLRYESNQPQHF.

The chain carries TRBV6-1 and TRBJ1-5; D is ambiguous. The V gene lost 1 base and the J gene lost 7 bases, with 5 bases spanning the gap. The CDR3 sequence is 12 residues long. Per germline, CDR1 MNHNS and CDR2 SASEGT. CDR3 sequence reads: CASSEVQQPQHF. The CDR3 nucleotides are TGTGCCAGCAGTGAAGTCCAACAGCCCCAGCATTTT.

This clone was observed a few times. The rearrangement joins TRBV24-1 to TRBJ2-3; D gene unclear. V lost 2 bases to trimming and J lost 4 bases, with 3 bases between them. The germline gives CDR1 KGHDR, CDR2 SFDVKD. The CDR3 consists of 12 residues. For the CDR3, the DNA is TGTGCCACCAGTGATTCCGCAGATACGCAGTATTTT. The encoded protein is CATSDSADTQYF.

This clone appeared a single time. This chain joins TRBV30 and TRBJ1-1, with D possibly TRBD1 on 5 matching bases. The CDR3 is made up of 14 amino acids. V lost 0 bases and J 1 base, leaving 9 bases between the germline ends. CDR1 and CDR2 (germline): GTSNPN, SVGIG (reference sequence). The CDR3, as DNA: TGTGCCTGGAGTGTTTCTGGGGCGAACACTGAAGCTTTCTTT. Protein: CAWSVSGANTEAFF. The full variable domain, rest sourced from reference TRBV30 and TRBJ1-1, is SQTIHQWPATLVQPVGSPLSLECTVEGTSNPNLYWYRQAAGRGLQLLFYSVGIGQISSEVPQNLSASRPQDRQFILSSKKLLLSDSGFYLCAWSVSGANTEAFFGQGTRLTVV.

This chain links TRBV27 with TRBJ1-5; D uncertain. Germline V lookup: CDR1 MNHEY, CDR2 SMNVEV (reference sequence). Trimming stripped 8 bases from V and 4 bases from J, with 18 bases between. This CDR3 has 15 residues. The CDR3 sequence: CASSSGERMNQPQHF. The CDR3 nucleotides read TGTGCCAGCTCGAGCGGGGAAAGGATGAATCAGCCCCAGCATTTT.

This chain joins TRBV6-2 or TRBV6-3 and TRBJ2-1; D possibly corresponds to TRBD2 (6 bases). CDR3 size: 12 residues. Trimming took 4 bases from V and 8 from J, leaving 9 bases between them. In germline, CDR1 is MNHEY, CDR2 SVGEGT. The CDR3 DNA reads TGTGCCAGCAGTTTCTGGGGGGATGAGCAGTTCTTC. Protein product: CASSFWGDEQFF.

V and J are TRBV28 and TRBJ1-1; D possibly corresponds to TRBD1 (6 bases). The CDR3 runs 13 residues. Trimming pared 7 bases from V and 6 bases from J, leaving 15 bases between. Germline V gene data show CDR1 as MDHEN and CDR2 as SYDVKM. This chain's CDR3 is CASIGQGWAEAFF. For the CDR3, the DNA is TGTGCCAGCATAGGGCAGGGGTGGGCTGAAGCTTTCTTT. Complete variable domain (other parts from reference TRBV28 and TRBJ1-1): DVKVTQSSRYLVKRTGEKVFLECVQDMDHENMFWYRQDPGLGLRLIYFSYDVKMKEKGDIPEGYSVSREKKERFSLILESASTNQTSMYLCASIGQGWAEAFFGQGTRLTVV.

The V gene is TRBV3-1 (or the pseudogene TRBV3-2), the J gene TRBJ1-3; D might be TRBD1 (6 bases). CDR1 is LGHDT and CDR2 is YNNKEL in the germline V gene (reference sequence). This CDR3 comprises 14 residues. Trimming took off 7 bases at V and 1 base at J, with 11 bases between the two ends. The CDR3 region is CASNSQGSGNTIYF. As DNA, the CDR3 is TGTGCCAGCAACTCACAGGGATCTGGAAACACCATATATTTT.

This chain uses TRBV4-1 with TRBJ2-3, with 11 bases lining up with TRBD2. With V trimmed by 0 bases and J by 0 bases, 8 bases remained unmatched. The CDR3 runs to 19 residues. Looked up from germline, CDR1 is MGHRA and CDR2 is YSYEKL. CDR3 coding DNA: TGCGCCAGCAGCCAAGACGCTCTACTAGCGGGGGCCAGCACAGATACGCAGTATTTT. As protein: CASSQDALLAGASTDTQYF.

This chain connects TRBV19 to TRBJ2-1; the D gene is possibly TRBD2 (6 bases). The V end lost 8 bases, the J end lost 4 bases, and 18 bases lay between the germline ends. The CDR3 runs 15 residues. CDR1 LNHDA and CDR2 SQIVND come from the germline V gene (reference sequence). The CDR3 nucleotides are TGTGCCAGTCGAACGACGGAGGGGTTATACAATGAGCAGTTCTTC. This sequence encodes CASRTTEGLYNEQFF. Full variable domain (remainder filled in from reference TRBV19 and TRBJ2-1): DGGITQSPKYLFRKEGQNVTLSCEQNLNHDAMYWYRQDPGQGLRLIYYSQIVNDFQKGDIAEGYSVSREKKESFPLTVTSAQKNPTAFYLCASRTTEGLYNEQFFGPGTRLTVL.

This chain links TRBV9 with TRBJ2-1, with D perhaps matching TRBD1 (5 bases). V gave up 0 bases and J gave up 2 bases, with 9 bases separating them. The CDR3 runs 15 residues. Germline CDR1 is SGDLS and CDR2 is YYNGEE. DNA of the CDR3: TGTGCCAGCAGCGTAGGGCAGGGCCCCTACAATGAGCAGTTCTTC. Amino acids: CASSVGQGPYNEQFF.

This chain connects TRBV24-1 to TRBJ2-3; TRBD1 matches 8 bases. Germline V gene sequence: CDR1 KGHDR, CDR2 SFDVKD. V gave up 4 bases and J gave up 2 bases; unmatched junction bases: 7. CDR3 length equals 16 residues. The CDR3 sequence: CATSDVGQGHTDTQYF. For the CDR3, the DNA is TGTGCCACCAGTGACGTCGGACAGGGCCACACAGATACGCAGTATTTT.

This chain links TRBV7-9 with TRBJ2-2, with 7 positions matching TRBD2. The V gene end was trimmed by 5 bases and the J gene end by 5 bases; junction bases not matched to a gene: 11. CDR1 SEHNR and CDR2 FQNEAQ come from the germline V gene (reference sequence). There are 16 residues in the CDR3. The CDR3 spells CASSLRPSGGTGELFF. CDR3 bases: TGTGCCAGCAGCCTCCGGCCTAGCGGAGGTACCGGGGAGCTGTTTTTT.

V and J are TRBV5-1 and TRBJ2-5; 11 bases match TRBD1. Germline lookup yields CDR1 SGHRS and CDR2 YFSETQ. V gave up 3 bases and J gave up 3 bases; unmatched junction bases: 7. The CDR3 spans 16 residues. The CDR3 spells CASSYGTGGIEETQYF. The CDR3 DNA reads as TGCGCCAGCAGCTATGGGACAGGGGGGATCGAAGAGACCCAGTACTTC.

V gene TRBV19 combines with J gene TRBJ1-3; possible D gene TRBD1, 6 bases. The germline gives CDR1 LNHDA, CDR2 SQIVND (reference sequence). Trimming removed 6 bases from V and 0 bases from J, with 12 bases in between. The CDR3 is 15 residues long. The CDR3, as DNA: TGTGCCAGTAGCGTTATACAGGGCTCTGGAAACACCATATATTTT. Its translation is CASSVIQGSGNTIYF. The full variable domain, rest sourced from reference TRBV19 and TRBJ1-3, is DGGITQSPKYLFRKEGQNVTLSCEQNLNHDAMYWYRQDPGQGLRLIYYSQIVNDFQKGDIAEGYSVSREKKESFPLTVTSAQKNPTAFYLCASSVIQGSGNTIYFGEGSWLTVV.

This chain uses TRBV7-2 with TRBJ1-4, with 8 nucleotides matching TRBD1. Germline CDR1 SGHTA, CDR2 FQGNSA. After removal of 5 bases from V and 8 bases from J, the junction contained 10 bases not matched to a gene. This CDR3 is built from 15 residues. CDR3 sequence: CASSESTGGFEKLFF. The CDR3 bases are TGTGCCAGCAGCGAGAGTACAGGGGGTTTCGAAAAACTGTTTTTT.